A single T cell receptor (beta chain) is shown here with its context. The data were taken from a study of blood T cell repertoires in COVID-19. Across the whole study: Sites across the United States, Italy and Spain contributed samples from acute and convalescent COVID-19.

Cohort 3 donors counted as recovered after two negative PCRs, clearance, or resolved symptoms. The CDR3 is made up of 11 amino acids. CDR1 and CDR2 (germline): MNHEY, SVGAGI. Trimming took off 8 bases at V and 3 bases at J, with 8 bases between the two ends. Authors' analysis steps: Amplification with reference gene primers provided the estimates of nucleated cell counts. Using immunoSEQ multiplex PCR, the repertoire was profiled, and TCRdb retains in-frame clones only, with some absent. From that table come the V and J calls and clone size; the DNA was used to work out D and trimming. The table shows around 380,000 clones, with around 87% occurring only once.

The chain uses TRBV6-5 and TRBJ2-7; weak D call: TRBD1 (5 bases). The sample taken for sequencing was PBMCs or T cells enriched from blood (not recorded which). The sequence was obtained from a man aged 30 to 39 who had recovered from COVID-19. The CDR3 loop reads CASAGIYEQYF. The CDR3 DNA reads as TGTGCCAGCGCAGGGATCTACGAGCAGTACTTC.